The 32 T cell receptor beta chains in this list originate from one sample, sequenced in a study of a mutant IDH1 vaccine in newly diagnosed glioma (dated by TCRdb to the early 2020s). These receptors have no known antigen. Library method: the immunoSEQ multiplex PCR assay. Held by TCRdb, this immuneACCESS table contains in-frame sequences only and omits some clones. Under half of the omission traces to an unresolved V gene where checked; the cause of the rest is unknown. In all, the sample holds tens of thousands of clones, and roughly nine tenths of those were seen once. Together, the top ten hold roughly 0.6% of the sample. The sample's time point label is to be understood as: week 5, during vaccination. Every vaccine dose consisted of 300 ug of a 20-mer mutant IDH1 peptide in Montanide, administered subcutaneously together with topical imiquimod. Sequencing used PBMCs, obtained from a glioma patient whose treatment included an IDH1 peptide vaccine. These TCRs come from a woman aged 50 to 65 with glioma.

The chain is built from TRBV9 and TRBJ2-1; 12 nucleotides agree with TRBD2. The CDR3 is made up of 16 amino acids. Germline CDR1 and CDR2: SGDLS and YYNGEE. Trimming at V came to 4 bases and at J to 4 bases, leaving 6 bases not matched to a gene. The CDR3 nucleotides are TGTGCCAGCAGCCCCCTACTAGCGGGAGGATACAATGAGCAGTTCTTC. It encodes CASSPLLAGGYNEQFF.

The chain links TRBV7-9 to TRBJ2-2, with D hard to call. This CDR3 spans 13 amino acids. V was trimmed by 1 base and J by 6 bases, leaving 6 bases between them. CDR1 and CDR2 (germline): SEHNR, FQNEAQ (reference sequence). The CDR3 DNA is TGTGCCAGCAGCTTAGAGGGCGCCGGGGAGCTGTTTTTT. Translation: CASSLEGAGELFF.

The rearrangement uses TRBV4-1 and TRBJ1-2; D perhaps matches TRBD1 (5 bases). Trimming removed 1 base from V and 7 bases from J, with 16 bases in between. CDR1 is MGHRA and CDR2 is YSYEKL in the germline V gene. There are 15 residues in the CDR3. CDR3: CASSQGQGGNRGYTF. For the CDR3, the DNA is TGCGCCAGCAGCCAAGGCCAGGGAGGTAATCGTGGCTACACCTTC.

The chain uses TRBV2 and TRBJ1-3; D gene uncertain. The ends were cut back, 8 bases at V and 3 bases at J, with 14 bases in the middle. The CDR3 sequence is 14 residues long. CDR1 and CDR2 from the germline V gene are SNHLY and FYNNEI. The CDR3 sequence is CASSGTHFGNTIYF. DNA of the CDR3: TGTGCCAGCTCGGGTACCCACTTTGGAAACACCATATATTTT. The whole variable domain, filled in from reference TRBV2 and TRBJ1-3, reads EPEVTQTPSHQVTQMGQEVILRCVPISNHLYFYWYRQILGQKVEFLVSFYNNEISEKSEIFDDQFSVERPDGSNFTLKIRSTKLEDSAMYFCASSGTHFGNTIYFGEGSWLTVV.

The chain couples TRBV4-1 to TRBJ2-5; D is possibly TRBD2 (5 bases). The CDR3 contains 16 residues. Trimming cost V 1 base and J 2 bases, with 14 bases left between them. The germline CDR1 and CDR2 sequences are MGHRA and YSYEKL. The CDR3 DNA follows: TGCGCCAGCAGCCAAGGAATAGCGACTACTCAAGAGACCCAGTACTTC. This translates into CASSQGIATTQETQYF.

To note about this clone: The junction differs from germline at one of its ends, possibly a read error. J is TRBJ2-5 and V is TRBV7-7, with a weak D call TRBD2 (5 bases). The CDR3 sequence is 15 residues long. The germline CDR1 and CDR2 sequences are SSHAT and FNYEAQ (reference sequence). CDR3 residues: CASSFGDRGRETQYF. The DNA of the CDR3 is TGTGCTAGCAGCTTCGGGGATCGCGGTCGGGAGACCCAGTACTTC.

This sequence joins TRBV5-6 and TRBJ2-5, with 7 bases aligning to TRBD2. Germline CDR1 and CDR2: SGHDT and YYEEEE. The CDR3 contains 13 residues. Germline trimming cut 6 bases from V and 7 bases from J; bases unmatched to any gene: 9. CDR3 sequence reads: CASNTGGKGTQYF. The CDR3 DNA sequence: TGTGCCAGCAACACCGGGGGGAAAGGGACCCAGTACTTC.

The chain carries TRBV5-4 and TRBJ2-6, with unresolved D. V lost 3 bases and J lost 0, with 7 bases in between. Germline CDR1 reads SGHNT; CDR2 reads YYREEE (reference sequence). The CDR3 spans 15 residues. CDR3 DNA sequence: TGTGCCAGCAGCTCGAAGTCCTCTGGGGCCAACGTCCTGACTTTC. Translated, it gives CASSSKSSGANVLTF.

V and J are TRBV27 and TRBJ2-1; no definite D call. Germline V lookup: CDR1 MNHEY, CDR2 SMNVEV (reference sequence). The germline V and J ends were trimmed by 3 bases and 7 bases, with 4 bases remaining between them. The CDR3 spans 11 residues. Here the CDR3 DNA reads TGTGCCAGCAGTTTCCTGAATGAGCAGTTCTTC. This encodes CASSFLNEQFF.

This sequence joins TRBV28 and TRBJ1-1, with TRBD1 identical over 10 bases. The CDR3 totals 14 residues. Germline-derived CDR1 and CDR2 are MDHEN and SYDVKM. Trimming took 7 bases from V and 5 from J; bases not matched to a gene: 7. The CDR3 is CASTRQGARTEAFF. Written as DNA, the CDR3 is TGTGCCAGCACAAGACAGGGGGCTAGAACTGAAGCTTTCTTT. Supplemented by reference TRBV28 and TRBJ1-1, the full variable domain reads DVKVTQSSRYLVKRTGEKVFLECVQDMDHENMFWYRQDPGLGLRLIYFSYDVKMKEKGDIPEGYSVSREKKERFSLILESASTNQTSMYLCASTRQGARTEAFFGQGTRLTVV.

The CDR3 sequence is CASSSAWRESNSPLHF. In DNA form, the CDR3 reads TGTGCCAGCAGCTCAGCATGGAGGGAGAGTAATTCACCCCTCCACTTT. The rearrangement links TRBV28 to TRBJ1-6; D unclear. Germline lookup yields CDR1 MDHEN and CDR2 SYDVKM. V lost 6 bases to trimming and J lost 6 bases, with 18 bases between them. This CDR3 is built from 16 residues.

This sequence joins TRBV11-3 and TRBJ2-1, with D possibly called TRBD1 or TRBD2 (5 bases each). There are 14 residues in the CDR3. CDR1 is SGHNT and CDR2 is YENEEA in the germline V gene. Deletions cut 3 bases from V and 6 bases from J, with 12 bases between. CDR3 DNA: TGTGCCAGCAGCTTGGCGAGGGGTGGCAATGAGCAGTTCTTC. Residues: CASSLARGGNEQFF.

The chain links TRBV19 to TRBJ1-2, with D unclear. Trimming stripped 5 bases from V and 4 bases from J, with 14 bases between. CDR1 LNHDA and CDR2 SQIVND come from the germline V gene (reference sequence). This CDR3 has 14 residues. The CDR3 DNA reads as TGTGCCAGTAGTCTCAGGAGCCCGATCTATGGCTACACCTTC. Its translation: CASSLRSPIYGYTF.

CDR3 DNA: TGTGCCAGCAGCCGGCCGGGACTAGCGGGCCCAAGTCGAACAGATACGCAGTATTTT. This translates into CASSRPGLAGPSRTDTQYF. The V and J genes are TRBV7-9 and TRBJ2-3; TRBD2 matches at 12 bases. The CDR3 has 19 residues. The ends lost 5 bases at V and 3 bases at J; junction bases unmatched: 15. Germline V gene sequence: CDR1 SEHNR, CDR2 FQNEAQ (reference sequence).

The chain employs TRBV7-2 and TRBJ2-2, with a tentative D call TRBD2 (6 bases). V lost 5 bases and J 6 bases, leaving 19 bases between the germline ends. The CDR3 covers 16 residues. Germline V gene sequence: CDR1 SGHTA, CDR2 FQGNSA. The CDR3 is CASSLAWGGGSGELFF. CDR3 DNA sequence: TGTGCCAGCAGCCTGGCTTGGGGAGGCGGGTCCGGGGAGCTGTTTTTT.

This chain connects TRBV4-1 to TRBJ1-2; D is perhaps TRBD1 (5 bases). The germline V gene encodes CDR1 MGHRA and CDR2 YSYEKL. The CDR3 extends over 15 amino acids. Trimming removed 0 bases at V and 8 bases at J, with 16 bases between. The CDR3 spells CASSQEGEAQWGYTF. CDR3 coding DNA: TGCGCCAGCAGCCAAGAGGGGGAGGCCCAGTGGGGCTACACCTTC.

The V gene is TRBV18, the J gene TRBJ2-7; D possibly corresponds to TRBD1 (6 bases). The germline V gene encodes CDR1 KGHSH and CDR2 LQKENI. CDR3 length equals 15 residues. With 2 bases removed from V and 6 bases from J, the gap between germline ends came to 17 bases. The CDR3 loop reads CASSPRTQGRREQYF. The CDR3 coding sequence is TGTGCCAGCTCACCAAGAACACAGGGACGCCGCGAGCAGTACTTC.

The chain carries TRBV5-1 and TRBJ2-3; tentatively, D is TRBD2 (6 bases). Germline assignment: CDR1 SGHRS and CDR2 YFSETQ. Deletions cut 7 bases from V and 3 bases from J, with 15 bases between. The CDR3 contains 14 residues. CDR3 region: CASSVLAGTDTQYF. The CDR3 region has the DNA TGCGCCAGCTCCGTACTAGCTGGGACAGATACGCAGTATTTT.

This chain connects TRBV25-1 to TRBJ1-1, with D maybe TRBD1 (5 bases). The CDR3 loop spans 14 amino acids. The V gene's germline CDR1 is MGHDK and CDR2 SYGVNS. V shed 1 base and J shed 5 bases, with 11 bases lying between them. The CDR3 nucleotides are TGTGCCAGCAGTGAATGGGCAGGGAGGACTGAAGCTTTCTTT. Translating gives CASSEWAGRTEAFF.

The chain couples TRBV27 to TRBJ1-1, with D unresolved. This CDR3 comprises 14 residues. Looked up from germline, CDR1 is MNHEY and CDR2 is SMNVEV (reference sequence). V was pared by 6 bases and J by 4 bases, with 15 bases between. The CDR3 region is CASRPPGVSTEAFF. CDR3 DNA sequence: TGTGCCAGCAGGCCCCCCGGGGTGAGCACTGAAGCTTTCTTT.

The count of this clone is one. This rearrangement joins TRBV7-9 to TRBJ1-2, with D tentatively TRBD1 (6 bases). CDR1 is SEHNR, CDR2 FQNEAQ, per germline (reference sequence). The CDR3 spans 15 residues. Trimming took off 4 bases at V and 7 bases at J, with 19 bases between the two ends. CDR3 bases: TGTGCCAGCAGCTCCGAACAGGGAGTAAATAGTGGCTACACCTTC. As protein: CASSSEQGVNSGYTF.

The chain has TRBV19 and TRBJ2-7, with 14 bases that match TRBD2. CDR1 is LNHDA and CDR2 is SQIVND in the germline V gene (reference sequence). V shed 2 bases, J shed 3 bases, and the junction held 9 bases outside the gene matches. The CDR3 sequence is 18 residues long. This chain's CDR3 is CASSIRLAGGPRNYEQYF. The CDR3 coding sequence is TGTGCCAGTAGTATACGACTAGCGGGAGGGCCTCGGAACTACGAGCAGTACTTC. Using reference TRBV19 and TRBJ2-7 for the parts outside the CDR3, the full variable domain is DGGITQSPKYLFRKEGQNVTLSCEQNLNHDAMYWYRQDPGQGLRLIYYSQIVNDFQKGDIAEGYSVSREKKESFPLTVTSAQKNPTAFYLCASSIRLAGGPRNYEQYFGPGTRLTVT.

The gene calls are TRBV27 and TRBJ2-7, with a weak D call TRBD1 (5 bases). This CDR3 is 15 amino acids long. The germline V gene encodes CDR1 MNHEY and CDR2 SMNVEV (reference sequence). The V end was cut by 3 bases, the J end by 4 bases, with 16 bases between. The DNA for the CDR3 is TGTGCCAGCAGTTTCACAGCAGGGAAGTTGTACGAGCAGTACTTC. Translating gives CASSFTAGKLYEQYF.

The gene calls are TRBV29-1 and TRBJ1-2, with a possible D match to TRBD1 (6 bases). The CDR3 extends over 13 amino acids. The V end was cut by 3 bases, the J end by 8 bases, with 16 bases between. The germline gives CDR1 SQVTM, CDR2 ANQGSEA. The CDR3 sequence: CSVDWAEQGGYTF. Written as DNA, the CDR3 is TGCAGCGTTGACTGGGCGGAACAGGGCGGCTACACCTTC.

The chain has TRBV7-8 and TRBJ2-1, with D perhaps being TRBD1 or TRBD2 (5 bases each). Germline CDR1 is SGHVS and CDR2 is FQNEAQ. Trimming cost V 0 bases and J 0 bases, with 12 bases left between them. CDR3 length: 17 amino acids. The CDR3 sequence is CASSLAAGTSSYNEQFF. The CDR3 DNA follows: TGTGCCAGCAGCTTAGCGGCAGGGACCAGCTCCTACAATGAGCAGTTCTTC.

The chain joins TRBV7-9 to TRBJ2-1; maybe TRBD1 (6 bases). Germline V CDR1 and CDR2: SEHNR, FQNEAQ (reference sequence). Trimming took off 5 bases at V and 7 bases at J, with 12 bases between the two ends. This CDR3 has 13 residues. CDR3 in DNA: TGTGCCAGCAGCCCGAACAGGGTGAATGAGCAGTTCTTC. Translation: CASSPNRVNEQFF.

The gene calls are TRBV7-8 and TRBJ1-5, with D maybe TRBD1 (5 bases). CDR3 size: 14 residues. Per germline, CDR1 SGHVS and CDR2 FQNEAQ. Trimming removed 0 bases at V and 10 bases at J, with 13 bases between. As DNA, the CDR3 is TGTGCCAGCAGCTTAGCGGCAGCCGGGGGTCCCCAGCATTTT. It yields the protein CASSLAAAGGPQHF.

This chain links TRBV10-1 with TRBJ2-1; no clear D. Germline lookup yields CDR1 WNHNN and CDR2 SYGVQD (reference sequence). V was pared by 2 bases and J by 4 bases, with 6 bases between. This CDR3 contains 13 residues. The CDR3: CASSEVLYNEQFF. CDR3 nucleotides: TGCGCCAGCAGTGAGGTCCTTTACAATGAGCAGTTCTTC.

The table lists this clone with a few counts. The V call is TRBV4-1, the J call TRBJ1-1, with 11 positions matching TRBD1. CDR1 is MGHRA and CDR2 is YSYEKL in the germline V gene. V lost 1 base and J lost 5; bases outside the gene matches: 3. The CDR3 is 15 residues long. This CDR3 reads CASSQAGTGGTEAFF. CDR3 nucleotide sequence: TGCGCCAGCAGCCAAGCGGGGACAGGGGGGACTGAAGCTTTCTTT.

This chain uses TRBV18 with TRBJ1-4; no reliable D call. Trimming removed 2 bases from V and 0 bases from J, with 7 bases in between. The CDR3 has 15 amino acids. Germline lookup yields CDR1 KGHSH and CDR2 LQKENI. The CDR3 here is CASSPGRATNEKLFF. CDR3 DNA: TGTGCCAGCTCACCAGGACGGGCAACTAATGAAAAACTGTTTTTT.

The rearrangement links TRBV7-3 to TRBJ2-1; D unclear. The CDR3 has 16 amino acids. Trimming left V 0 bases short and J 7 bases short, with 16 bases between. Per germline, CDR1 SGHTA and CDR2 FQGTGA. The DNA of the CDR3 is TGTGCCAGCAGCTTAACGTTCGACTTGCCTAATAATGAGCAGTTCTTC. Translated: CASSLTFDLPNNEQFF.

The CDR3 coding sequence is TGTGCCAGCCTGGCGCCCTACAATGAGCAGTTCTTC. This codes for CASLAPYNEQFF. V usage is TRBV25-1 and J usage is TRBJ2-1, with no clear D. V was cut by 8 bases and J by 2 bases, with 7 bases left in between. Germline V gives CDR1 MGHDK, CDR2 SYGVNS. This CDR3 contains 12 residues.